This TCR beta chain was captured by sequencing in a study of OX40 agonist ivuxolimab in advanced cancers. Study-wide context: Patients in the trial were receiving intravenous ivuxolimab every 2 weeks, at doses of 0.01 to 10 mg/kg. Patients with hepatocellular carcinoma, melanoma, renal cell or head and neck cancer made up the dose-escalation patients.

Per germline, CDR1 SNHLY and CDR2 FYNNEI. Trimming removed 8 bases from V and 0 bases from J, with 15 bases in between. The CDR3 has 15 residues. The method was immunoSEQ multiplex PCR; TCRdb's version includes in-frame clones alone and lacks a portion of them. The repertoire holds 150,000 to 190,000 clones, with approximately 94% as singletons. The chain couples TRBV2 to TRBJ2-3; D is possibly TRBD2 (6 bases). This receptor was taken from an adult with an advanced solid tumor such as melanoma, head and neck, liver or kidney cancer. The specimen was CD4+ or CD8+ T cells sorted from blood, collected in a trial of the OX40 agonist ivuxolimab. The CDR3 protein is CASLSRRGSTDTQYF. CDR3 sequence (DNA): TGTGCCAGCCTGTCAAGGCGGGGAAGCACAGATACGCAGTATTTT.